The T cell receptor beta chain described here comes from a study of identical twins (dated by TCRdb to between 2015 and 2016). Study-level background: TCR alpha and beta repertoires from monozygotic twins, unrelated adults of various ages and cord blood were deep-sequenced to test whether fetal clonotypes persist. Replicate twin experiments were performed at different times using different library preparation protocols to rule out contamination. What the work shows at the level of the full study, not this receptor alone: Because the same donors could not be followed over many years, the conclusions depended on cross-sectional statistical analysis. Abundant cord blood beta clonotypes had fewer insertions, young adult naive repertoires showed a similar but weaker trend, and memory repertoires showed no such trend. Compared with coincidental sharing between unrelated individuals, out-of-frame TCR alpha sequences shared between twins had an excess of sequences with low generation probability. In monozygotic twins, out-of-frame TCR alpha sharing was systematically underestimated by recombination models, although the models agreed with sharing between unrelated individuals. Invariant T cells such as MAIT and iNKT could partly confound zero-insertion analyses, although diverse VJ usage argued against such confounding for most clonotypes. In beta out-of-frame sequences, excess twin sharing was weaker, because having fewer shared sequences lowered the signal-to-noise ratio.

Every donor in the study was a healthy Caucasian. Remarks on this clonotype: Its antigen is unknown. No base qualities exist here, and no much larger clone lies one base off it.

The library relied on 5' RACE. TCRdb records Illumina HiSeq 2000 as the sequencer. Template switching added a universal primer binding site, and the final cDNA carried a unique molecular identifier that allowed TCR cDNA molecules to be counted accurately. Specific primers in the conserved constant-segment region were used to synthesize first-strand cDNA for the TCR alpha and beta chains. Each cDNA library was double barcoded, with a SMART-Mk sample barcode plus Illumina barcodes, to control for contamination. TruSeq adapter sequences and Illumina sample barcodes were added in two successive PCR steps. The Illumina HiSeq platform was used with custom primers to sequence TCR alpha and beta cDNA libraries. The source study handled its data this way. MiGEC was used to process raw reads and extract unique molecular identifiers, and MiXCR was used to find CDR3 positions. For each individual, recombination models were inferred using an EM algorithm with the repgenHMM and IGoR tools. The analysis of shared clonotypes was done with the tcR package in R, with sharing normalized by the product of cloneset sizes. To study raw recombination free of thymic and clonal selection effects, out-of-frame nonproductive sequences were analyzed. TCRdb ran its own pipeline on the public reads, namely fastp trimming at Q25 and MiXCR clone calling, and kept in-frame beta chains. Here each entry gathers all rows of one CDR3 protein and keeps the most common genes and DNA. The V and J calls here are based on TCRdb, not the publication. The sample profile shows 1.5 million to 2 million distinct CDR3 sequences; roughly a third of them were found once. Under 0.35% of the sample is in the top ten clones.

From its cysteine to its phenylalanine, the CDR3 spans 15 amino acids. The read is trimmed to its CDR3 DNA, 45 bases read in frame from base 1. In the germline V gene, CDR1 corresponds to KGHSY and CDR2 to FQNENV. The V end loses 2 bases and the J end loses 0 bases, and a stretch of 9 bases separates them. Sequencing was carried out using cord blood. The sequence joins TRBV16 to TRBJ2-3, with the D gene not clear enough to name. This clonotype was obtained from a newborn girl in good health. The nucleotide sequence is TGTGCCAGCAGCCAAAGTGACACTAGCACAGATACGCAGTATTTT. Its protein reads: CASSQSDTSTDTQYF.